The 14 T cell receptor beta chains listed next were all sequenced from one sample in a study of OX40 agonist ivuxolimab in advanced cancers. This table comes from immunoSEQ multiplex PCR, and its TCRdb copy is limited to in-frame clones, with some not included. The table has more than 75,000 clones, roughly 87% seen once. The source was CD4+ or CD8+ T cells sorted from blood, collected in a trial of the OX40 agonist ivuxolimab. These receptors all come from an adult with an advanced solid tumor such as melanoma, head and neck, liver or kidney cancer.

The CDR3 bases are TGTGCCAGCAGCTTAGGACAGGGTTACGTCTCTGGAAACACCATATATTTT. This sequence encodes CASSLGQGYVSGNTIYF. The rearrangement joins TRBV13 to TRBJ1-3; D might be TRBD1 (6 bases). CDR1 is PRHDT and CDR2 is FYEKMQ in the germline V gene (reference sequence). The CDR3 is made up of 17 amino acids. The ends were cut back, 0 bases at V and 0 bases at J, with 12 bases in the middle. The whole variable domain, remainder taken from reference TRBV13 and TRBJ1-3, is AAGVIQSPRHLIKEKRETATLKCYPIPRHDTVYWYQQGPGQDPQFLISFYEKMQSDKGSIPDRFSAQQFSDYHSELNMSSLELGDSALYFCASSLGQGYVSGNTIYFGEGSWLTVV.

This clone came up once. This rearrangement joins TRBV18 to TRBJ1-1, with D possibly being TRBD1 (5 bases). Germline V gives CDR1 KGHSH, CDR2 LQKENI. This CDR3 has 14 residues. With 1 base removed from V and 5 bases from J, the gap between germline ends came to 11 bases. Here the CDR3 reads CASSPLAGETEAFF. In nucleotides, the CDR3 is TGTGCCAGCTCACCACTGGCGGGGGAGACTGAAGCTTTCTTT.

The chain is built from TRBV13 and TRBJ2-3; 7 nucleotides line up with TRBD1. The CDR3 loop spans 16 amino acids. CDR1 and CDR2 from the germline V gene are PRHDT and FYEKMQ (reference sequence). Trimming cost V 2 bases and J 1 base; bases outside gene matches: 6. The CDR3 DNA sequence: TGTGCCAGCAGCTTACCCCGGACAGGAGGCACAGATACGCAGTATTTT. This sequence encodes CASSLPRTGGTDTQYF.

This clone was counted a few times. The V gene is TRBV2, the J gene TRBJ2-7, with D possibly matching TRBD1 (5 bases). The germline CDR1 and CDR2 sequences are SNHLY and FYNNEI. V gave up 3 bases and J gave up 0 bases, with 9 bases separating them. This CDR3 is 14 amino acids long. The CDR3 DNA reads TGTGCCAGCAGTGATACCAGGGTCTCCTACGAGCAGTACTTC. Amino acids: CASSDTRVSYEQYF.

This clone came up once. The chain has TRBV19 and TRBJ1-1; D ambiguous. Deletions cut 3 bases from V and 3 bases from J, with 11 bases between. Germline V lookup: CDR1 LNHDA, CDR2 SQIVND (reference sequence). CDR3 length: 14 residues. The CDR3 loop is CASSIVVTYTEAFF. CDR3 nucleotide sequence: TGTGCCAGTAGTATCGTGGTGACTTACACTGAAGCTTTCTTT.

V gene TRBV19 combines with J gene TRBJ2-3, with TRBD2 identical over 7 bases. Germline loops: CDR1 LNHDA, CDR2 SQIVND (reference sequence). V was pared by 5 bases and J by 0 bases, with 8 bases of the junction left unmatched. CDR3 length equals 16 residues. The CDR3 region is CASSPDSGLSTDTQYF. The CDR3 DNA reads as TGTGCCAGTAGTCCTGATAGCGGGCTTAGCACAGATACGCAGTATTTT. The full variable domain, rest sourced from reference TRBV19 and TRBJ2-3, is DGGITQSPKYLFRKEGQNVTLSCEQNLNHDAMYWYRQDPGQGLRLIYYSQIVNDFQKGDIAEGYSVSREKKESFPLTVTSAQKNPTAFYLCASSPDSGLSTDTQYFGPGTRLTVL.

The rearrangement links TRBV18 to TRBJ1-5; TRBD1 matches 7 bases. This CDR3 comprises 16 residues. Trimming at V came to 5 bases and at J to 4 bases, leaving 11 bases not matched to a gene. Germline-derived CDR1 and CDR2 are KGHSH and LQKENI. CDR3 coding DNA: TGTGCCAGCTCATATAACGGACAGGCTCAGAATCAGCCCCAGCATTTT. Its translation: CASSYNGQAQNQPQHF.

The J gene is TRBJ2-2, the V gene TRBV6-6, with D maybe TRBD1 (6 bases). The CDR3 loop spans 15 amino acids. The V gene lost 6 bases and the J gene lost 2 bases, with 13 bases spanning the gap. CDR1 is MNHNY and CDR2 is SVGAGI in the germline V gene (reference sequence). CDR3 nucleotide sequence: TGTGCCAGCAGGAATTCCGGGACAAACACCGGGGAGCTGTTTTTT. It specifies CASRNSGTNTGELFF.

The chain combines TRBV2 with TRBJ1-1; 9 bases are shared with TRBD1. After removal of 6 bases from V and 10 bases from J, the junction contained 6 bases not matched to a gene. Germline CDR1 reads SNHLY; CDR2 reads FYNNEI. The CDR3 totals 12 residues. The CDR3 DNA reads TGTGCCAGCAGGCACGCGGACAGGGGAGCTTTCTTT. It codes for CASRHADRGAFF.

The gene calls are TRBV9 and TRBJ2-3; possibly TRBD1 or TRBD2 for D (5 bases each). The germline V and J ends were trimmed by 4 bases and 2 bases, with 17 bases remaining between them. The CDR3 is 16 residues long. The germline gives CDR1 SGDLS, CDR2 YYNGEE. The CDR3 region has the DNA TGTGCCAGCAGCACTCATACCGGGACGGTCACAGATACGCAGTATTTT. It translates to CASSTHTGTVTDTQYF.

The genes are TRBV5-1 and TRBJ1-1; 7 positions agree with TRBD1. Germline lookup yields CDR1 SGHRS and CDR2 YFSETQ. The ends lost 4 bases at V and 4 bases at J; junction bases unmatched: 7. The CDR3 is 14 residues long. The CDR3 here is CASSVNQGVTEAFF. The CDR3 bases are TGCGCCAGCAGCGTTAACCAGGGGGTCACTGAAGCTTTCTTT.

The genes are TRBV6-5 and TRBJ2-7; D unresolved. V lost 2 bases and J 5 bases, leaving 7 bases between the germline ends. CDR3 size: 12 residues. Germline CDR1 is MNHEY and CDR2 is SVGAGI. CDR3 amino acids: CASSYEGDEQYF. DNA for the CDR3: TGTGCCAGCAGTTACGAAGGAGACGAGCAGTACTTC.

The chain employs TRBV2 and TRBJ2-1; no definite D call. The CDR3 has 11 amino acids. Germline values: CDR1 SNHLY, CDR2 FYNNEI. Trimming removed 3 bases at V and 9 bases at J, with 6 bases between. CDR3 DNA sequence: TGTGCCAGCAGTGACGTGGCTGAGCAGTTCTTC. As protein: CASSDVAEQFF.

This clone was detected once. The CDR3 is CASSPGRLRSMNYGYTF. Written as DNA, the CDR3 is TGCGCCAGCAGCCCCGGAAGGCTCAGATCTATGAACTATGGCTACACCTTC. This chain connects TRBV4-1 to TRBJ1-2; no firm D call. The CDR3 totals 17 residues. Per germline, CDR1 MGHRA and CDR2 YSYEKL. With 4 bases removed from V and 2 bases from J, the gap between germline ends came to 20 bases.